This entry lists 27 T cell receptor beta chains sequenced from one sample in a study of breast tumors, draining lymph nodes, adjacent tissues. Axillary draining lymph nodes of breast cancer patients supplied the node samples. TCRdb processed the multiplex PCR reads anew with MiXCR; each CDR3 protein has one entry. Of 85,000 to 130,000 distinct CDR3 sequences listed, approximately 21% are singletons. Sequencing was carried out using axillary lymph node tissue. The receptors shown here come from a female donor with breast cancer. Some clones in this sample may be carry-over from other donors' samples.

In the case of this clonotype: Since a much larger clone is just one base distant, this may be a read error. The V call is TRBV9, the J call TRBJ2-3; tentatively, D is TRBD1 or TRBD2 (5 bases each). CDR1 SGDLS and CDR2 YYNGEE come from the germline V gene. This CDR3 is 14 amino acids long. CDR3 loop: CASSSGTATDAQYF. DNA for the CDR3: TGTGCCAGCAGCTCCGGGACGGCCACAGATGCGCAGTATTTT.

This clonotype was counted ten times or more. The chain joins TRBV2 to TRBJ2-1; tentative D call: TRBD1 (6 bases). CDR1 SNHLY and CDR2 FYNNEI come from the germline V gene. V lost 7 bases and J lost 4, with 11 bases in between. This CDR3 has 13 residues. Here the CDR3 DNA reads TGTGCCAGCAAAAGAACAGGGTACAATGAGCAGTTCTTC. It specifies CASKRTGYNEQFF.

This clonotype was recorded at least ten times. This chain connects TRBV7-6 to TRBJ2-6; the match to TRBD1 covers 9 bases. The junction had 8 bases not matched to a gene; V was cut back by 4 bases and J by 4 bases. This CDR3 is built from 17 residues. Looked up from germline, CDR1 is SGHVS and CDR2 is FNYEAQ. Here the CDR3 DNA reads TGTGCCAGCAGCTCCGGGACAGGGACGTACGGGGCCAACGTCCTGACTTTC. Residues: CASSSGTGTYGANVLTF.

This clonotype was counted many times. The V gene is TRBV20-1, the J gene TRBJ2-7; TRBD1 might be the D (6 bases). The germline CDR1 and CDR2 sequences are DFQATT and SNEGSKA (reference sequence). The CDR3 totals 13 residues. V lost 5 bases and J 7 bases, leaving 18 bases between the germline ends. CDR3 sequence (DNA): TGCAGTGCTCAATCTGGACAGTTTGGGGAGCAGTACTTC. Its protein product is CSAQSGQFGEQYF.

This chain joins TRBV7-2 and TRBJ1-6; D might be TRBD1 (5 bases). V gave up 5 bases and J gave up 14 bases, with 16 bases separating them. Germline lookup yields CDR1 SGHTA and CDR2 FQGNSA. This CDR3 spans 13 amino acids. CDR3 amino acids: CASSQGTRRSLHF. CDR3 bases: TGTGCCAGCAGCCAAGGGACCCGACGGTCCCTCCACTTT.

V is TRBV28 and J is TRBJ2-2; D gene ambiguous. CDR1 MDHEN and CDR2 SYDVKM come from the germline V gene. CDR3 length: 14 residues. V dropped 8 bases and J dropped 6 bases, with 16 bases sitting between them. The CDR3: CASGSLSAPGELFF. As DNA, the CDR3 is TGTGCCAGCGGGTCCCTCTCTGCTCCCGGGGAGCTGTTTTTT.

This clonotype was counted at least ten times. The chain combines TRBV5-1 with TRBJ2-5; TRBD1 agrees at 12 bases. The CDR3 contains 16 residues. Germline V lookup: CDR1 SGHRS, CDR2 YFSETQ. The V and J ends lost 6 bases and 0 bases, in that order; junction bases with no gene match: 6. CDR3 in DNA: TGCGCCAGCACCCCGGGGACAGGGGGCTACCAAGAGACCCAGTACTTC. Protein product: CASTPGTGGYQETQYF. The entire variable domain, with the rest obtained from reference TRBV5-1 and TRBJ2-5, is as follows: KAGVTQTPRYLIKTRGQQVTLSCSPISGHRSVSWYQQTPGQGLQFLFEYFSETQRNKGNFPGRFSGRQFSNSRSEMNVSTLELGDSALYLCASTPGTGGYQETQYFGPGTRLLVL.

This clonotype was recorded at least ten times. V gene TRBV4-2 combines with J gene TRBJ2-7; the match to TRBD2 covers 9 bases. The V segment lost 0 bases and the J segment 7 bases; nucleotides outside the gene matches: 13. This CDR3 is built from 17 residues. Per germline, CDR1 LGHNA and CDR2 YNFKEQ. This chain's CDR3 is CASSQDIIGGGAWEQYF. In nucleotides, the CDR3 is TGTGCCAGCAGCCAAGATATAATCGGCGGGGGGGCCTGGGAGCAGTACTTC.

This clonotype has a count of ten or more. V and J are TRBV20-1 and TRBJ1-3; D may be TRBD1 (5 bases). The CDR3 is 11 residues long. CDR1 DFQATT and CDR2 SNEGSKA come from the germline V gene (reference sequence). Trimming removed 6 bases at V and 4 bases at J, with 7 bases between. The CDR3 protein is CSAHRGNTIYF. CDR3 DNA: TGCAGTGCCCACAGGGGAAACACCATATATTTT.

This clonotype was detected ten times or more. V gene TRBV3-1 combines with J gene TRBJ1-2; D is perhaps TRBD1 (5 bases). Deletions cut 4 bases from V and 8 bases from J, with 14 bases between. Germline assignment: CDR1 LGHDT and CDR2 YNNKEL (reference sequence). The CDR3 covers 13 residues. The CDR3 here is CASSREDIRGYTF. Here the CDR3 DNA reads TGTGCCAGCAGCCGCGAGGACATTAGAGGCTACACCTTC.

This clonotype was observed a few times. CDR3 loop: CAWSGTGLAVQNYEQYF. Written as DNA, the CDR3 is TGTGCCTGGAGTGGCACGGGACTAGCCGTCCAGAACTACGAGCAGTACTTC. The rearrangement links TRBV30 to TRBJ2-7; the match to TRBD2 covers 9 bases. Trimming cost V 1 base and J 3 bases; bases outside gene matches: 13. Germline CDR1 GTSNPN, CDR2 SVGIG (reference sequence). This CDR3 is 17 amino acids long.

This clonotype was counted ten times or more. The chain joins TRBV5-1 to TRBJ2-7; TRBD1 agrees at 10 bases. In germline, CDR1 is SGHRS, CDR2 YFSETQ. Trimming cost V 6 bases and J 5 bases; bases outside gene matches: 5. The CDR3 runs 13 residues. CDR3 sequence reads: CASKAGTGDEQYF. CDR3 DNA sequence: TGCGCCAGCAAAGCCGGGACAGGGGACGAGCAGTACTTC.

The chain uses TRBV6-2 or TRBV6-3 and TRBJ2-2; TRBD1 or TRBD2 may be the D gene (5 bases each). The CDR3 runs to 12 residues. Germline CDR1 MNHEY, CDR2 SVGEGT. Trimming removed 6 bases from V and 4 bases from J, with 6 bases in between. The CDR3 region has the DNA TGTGCCAGCAGGGGGACCACCGGGGAGCTGTTTTTT. Its translation: CASRGTTGELFF.

In its sample, this clonotype was seen many times. The chain is built from TRBV24-1 and TRBJ2-5, with 10 bases fitting TRBD2. Germline V CDR1 and CDR2: KGHDR, SFDVKD. The V segment lost 4 bases and the J segment 4 bases; nucleotides outside the gene matches: 5. This CDR3 contains 15 residues. The CDR3 spells CATSELAGGGETQYF. The CDR3 DNA sequence: TGTGCCACCAGTGAGTTAGCGGGGGGCGGAGAGACCCAGTACTTC.

For this clonotype: A read error may explain this, as a much larger clone is one base away. The rearrangement joins TRBV29-1 to TRBJ2-7; no clear D. The CDR3 length is 13 residues. Trimming stripped 5 bases from V and 3 bases from J, with 14 bases between. In germline, CDR1 is SQVTM, CDR2 ANQGSEA. DNA of the CDR3: TGCAGCGTTCCGGCAGAGAAGTTCTACGAGCAGTACTTC. Amino acids: CSVPAEKFYEQYF.

The rearrangement uses TRBV7-3 and TRBJ2-2; D unresolved. The V gene lost 5 bases and the J gene lost 1 base, with 14 bases spanning the gap. Germline values: CDR1 SGHTA, CDR2 FQGTGA. The CDR3 runs to 16 residues. The CDR3 protein is CASSPRNLRNTGELFF. CDR3 nucleotides: TGTGCCAGCAGCCCCCGGAACCTTAGGAACACCGGGGAGCTGTTTTTT.

With respect to this clonotype: Possible read error: a much larger clone is one base away. The chain joins TRBV5-6 to TRBJ2-5, with 9 positions matching TRBD1. Germline lookup yields CDR1 SGHDT and CDR2 YYEEEE. The CDR3 runs to 12 residues. The trim removed 4 bases at V and 14 bases at J, leaving 9 bases unmatched. CDR3 DNA: TGTGCCAGCAGCGGAGGGGGGACAGGGTTCTACTTC. Residues: CASSGGGTGFYF.

Many counts were recorded for this clonotype. The J gene is TRBJ2-5, the V gene TRBV19; 10 bases align to TRBD2. Germline V gives CDR1 LNHDA, CDR2 SQIVND (reference sequence). V was pared by 2 bases and J by 4 bases, with 7 bases of the junction left unmatched. CDR3 length equals 16 residues. The CDR3, as DNA: TGTGCCAGTAGTATAAACGGGCTAGCGGGGGCAGAGACCCAGTACTTC. This gives the protein CASSINGLAGAETQYF. Looking up the rest from reference TRBV19 and TRBJ2-5 gives the full variable domain: DGGITQSPKYLFRKEGQNVTLSCEQNLNHDAMYWYRQDPGQGLRLIYYSQIVNDFQKGDIAEGYSVSREKKESFPLTVTSAQKNPTAFYLCASSINGLAGAETQYFGPGTRLLVL.

This clonotype was seen repeatedly, ten times or more. The rearrangement joins TRBV5-6 to TRBJ1-2, with 8 bases that match TRBD1. The CDR3 is 17 amino acids. The germline V gene encodes CDR1 SGHDT and CDR2 YYEEEE. The trim removed 0 bases at V and 0 bases at J, leaving 7 bases unmatched. This CDR3 is CASSLGPLQGANYGYTF. The CDR3 nucleotides are TGTGCCAGCAGCTTGGGGCCCTTACAGGGGGCTAACTATGGCTACACCTTC.

This chain links TRBV7-9 with TRBJ1-1, with 7 bases that match TRBD1. CDR3 length: 14 residues. J lost 6 bases, V lost 1 base, and 5 bases had no gene match. The germline gives CDR1 SEHNR, CDR2 FQNEAQ (reference sequence). In nucleotides, the CDR3 is TGTGCCAGCAGCTTAGGACAGGGAGGATCTGAAGCTTTCTTT. This encodes CASSLGQGGSEAFF. Full variable domain (outside the CDR3, taken from reference TRBV7-9 and TRBJ1-1): DTGVSQNPRHKITKRGQNVTFRCDPISEHNRLYWYRQTLGQGPEFLTYFQNEAQLEKSRLLSDRFSAERPKGSFSTLEIQRTEQGDSAMYLCASSLGQGGSEAFFGQGTRLTVV.

This clonotype was seen repeatedly, ten times or more. The CDR3 loop is CASSSQGLASEQYF. The CDR3 DNA reads as TGTGCCAGCAGCTCCCAGGGACTAGCTAGCGAGCAGTACTTC. This rearrangement joins TRBV7-2 to TRBJ2-7; 9 nucleotides align to TRBD2. V was clipped by 4 bases and J by 6 bases; unmatched bases: 7. The length of the CDR3 is 14 residues. The V gene's germline CDR1 is SGHTA and CDR2 FQGNSA.

This clonotype occurred many times. The chain recombines TRBV5-8 with TRBJ1-5; a weak D match, TRBD1 (6 bases). The CDR3 totals 14 residues. V gave up 4 bases and J gave up 6 bases, with 14 bases separating them. Germline V gene sequence: CDR1 SGHTS, CDR2 YDEGEE. The CDR3 coding sequence is TGTGCCAGCAGCCAAACAGGGCAGGCTCAGCCCCAGCATTTT. It specifies CASSQTGQAQPQHF.

As for this clonotype: A much larger clone lies one base from this, so it may be a read error. This chain joins TRBV6-6 and TRBJ1-5; 10 nucleotides line up with TRBD1. The CDR3 is 15 residues long. From germline, CDR1 is MNHNY and CDR2 SVGAGI (reference sequence). CDR3 DNA: TGTGCCAGCAGAAGGGACAGGGGAGCGGGGCAGCTCCAGCATTTT. It yields the protein CASRRDRGAGQLQHF.

This clonotype has a count of ten or more. V is TRBV2 and J is TRBJ2-1, with 8 nucleotides matching TRBD2. This CDR3 region has 14 residues. V gave up 4 bases and J gave up 3 bases; unmatched junction bases: 2. Germline V gives CDR1 SNHLY, CDR2 FYNNEI. For the CDR3, the DNA is TGTGCCAGCAGTGGGACTAGCCACTACAATGAGCAGTTCTTC. Encoded protein: CASSGTSHYNEQFF.

This clonotype was counted between two and nine times. The chain joins TRBV15 to TRBJ1-1; D gene unclear. Per germline, CDR1 LNHNV and CDR2 YYDKDF (reference sequence). The CDR3 has 15 residues. Trimming left V 0 bases short and J 4 bases short, with 12 bases between. Written as DNA, the CDR3 is TGTGCCACCAGCAGAGATCTGACCATGGGCACTGAAGCTTTCTTT. This codes for CATSRDLTMGTEAFF.

About this clonotype itself: A read error is possible here, since a much larger clone lies one base away. This chain connects TRBV11-2 to TRBJ2-1; perhaps TRBD2 as D (5 bases). CDR1 SGHAT and CDR2 FQNNGV come from the germline V gene. The CDR3 consists of 15 residues. CDR3 sequence (DNA): TGTGCCAGCAGCTTAGCGGGGATCCTCTACAATGGGCAGTTCTTC. This codes for CASSLAGILYNGQFF.

This clonotype was found many times. V usage is TRBV5-1 and J usage is TRBJ2-1, with 7 bases aligning to TRBD2. The CDR3 is 15 amino acids. V lost 1 base, J lost 7 bases, and 8 bases stayed unmatched. The germline V gene has CDR1 SGHRS and CDR2 YFSETQ. CDR3 DNA: TGCGCCAGCAGCTTGTTTCGGGGGGAGGGAAATGAGCAGTTCTTC. Translating it yields CASSLFRGEGNEQFF.